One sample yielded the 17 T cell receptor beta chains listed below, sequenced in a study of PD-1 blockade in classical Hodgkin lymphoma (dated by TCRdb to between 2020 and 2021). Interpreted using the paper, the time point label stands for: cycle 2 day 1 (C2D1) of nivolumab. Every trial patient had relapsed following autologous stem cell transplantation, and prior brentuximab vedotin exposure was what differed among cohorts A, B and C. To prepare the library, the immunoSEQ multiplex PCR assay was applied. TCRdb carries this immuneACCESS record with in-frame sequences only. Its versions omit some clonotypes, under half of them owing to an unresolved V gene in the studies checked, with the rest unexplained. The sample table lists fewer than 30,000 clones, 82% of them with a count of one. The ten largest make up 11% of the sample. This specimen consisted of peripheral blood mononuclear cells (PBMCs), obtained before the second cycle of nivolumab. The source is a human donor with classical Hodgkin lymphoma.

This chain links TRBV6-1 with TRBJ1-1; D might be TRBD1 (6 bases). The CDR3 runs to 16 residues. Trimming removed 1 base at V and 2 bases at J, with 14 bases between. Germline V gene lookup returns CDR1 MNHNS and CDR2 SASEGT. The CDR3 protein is CASSEVQGGFNTEAFF. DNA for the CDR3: TGTGCCAGCAGTGAAGTACAGGGCGGATTTAACACTGAAGCTTTCTTT.

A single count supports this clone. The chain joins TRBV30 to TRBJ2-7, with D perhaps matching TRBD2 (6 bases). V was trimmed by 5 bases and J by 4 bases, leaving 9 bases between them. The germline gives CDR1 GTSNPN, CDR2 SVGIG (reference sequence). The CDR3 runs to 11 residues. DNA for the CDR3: TGTGCCTGGGGGGGGACTTACGAGCAGTACTTC. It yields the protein CAWGGTYEQYF.

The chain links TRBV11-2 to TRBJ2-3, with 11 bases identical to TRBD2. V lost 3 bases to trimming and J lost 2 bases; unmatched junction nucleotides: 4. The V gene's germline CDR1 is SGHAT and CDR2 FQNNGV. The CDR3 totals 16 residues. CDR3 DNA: TGTGCCAGCAGCTTCGCGGGACTAGCGGTCACAGATACGCAGTATTTT. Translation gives CASSFAGLAVTDTQYF. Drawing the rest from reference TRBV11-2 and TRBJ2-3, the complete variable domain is EAGVAQSPRYKIIEKRQSVAFWCNPISGHATLYWYQQILGQGPKLLIQFQNNGVVDDSQLPKDRFSAERLKGVDSTLKIQPAKLEDSAVYLCASSFAGLAVTDTQYFGPGTRLTVL.

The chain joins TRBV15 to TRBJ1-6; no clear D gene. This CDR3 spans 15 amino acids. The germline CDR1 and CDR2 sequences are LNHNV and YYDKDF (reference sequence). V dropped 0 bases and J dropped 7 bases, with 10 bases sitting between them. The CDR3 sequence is CATSRDRGSNSPLHF. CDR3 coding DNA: TGTGCCACCAGCAGAGATCGTGGAAGCAATTCACCCCTCCACTTT.

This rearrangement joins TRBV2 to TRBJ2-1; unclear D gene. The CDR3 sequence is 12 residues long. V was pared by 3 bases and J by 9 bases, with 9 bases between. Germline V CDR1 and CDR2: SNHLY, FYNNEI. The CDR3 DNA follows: TGTGCCAGCAGTGACCCGCGTGGTGAGCAGTTCTTC. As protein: CASSDPRGEQFF.

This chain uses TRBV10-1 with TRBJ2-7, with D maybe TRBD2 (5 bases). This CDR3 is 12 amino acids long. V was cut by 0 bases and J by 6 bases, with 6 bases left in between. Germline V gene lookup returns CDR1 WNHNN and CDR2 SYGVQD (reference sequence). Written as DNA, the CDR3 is TGCGCCAGCAGTGAGTCCCGGGGCGAGCAGTACTTC. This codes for CASSESRGEQYF.

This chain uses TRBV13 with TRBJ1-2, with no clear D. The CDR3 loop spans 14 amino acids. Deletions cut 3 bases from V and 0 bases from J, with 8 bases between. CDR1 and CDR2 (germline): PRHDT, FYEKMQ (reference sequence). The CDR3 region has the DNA TGTGCCAGCAGCTTCCGGGCTCCTAACTATGGCTACACCTTC. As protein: CASSFRAPNYGYTF.

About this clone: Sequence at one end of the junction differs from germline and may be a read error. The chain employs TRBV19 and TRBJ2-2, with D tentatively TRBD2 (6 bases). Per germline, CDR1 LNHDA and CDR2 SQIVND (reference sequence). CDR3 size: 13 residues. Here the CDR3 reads CASRRDRHRGAVF. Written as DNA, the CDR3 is TGTGCCAGTAGGCGGGACCGTCACCGGGGAGCTGTTTTT.

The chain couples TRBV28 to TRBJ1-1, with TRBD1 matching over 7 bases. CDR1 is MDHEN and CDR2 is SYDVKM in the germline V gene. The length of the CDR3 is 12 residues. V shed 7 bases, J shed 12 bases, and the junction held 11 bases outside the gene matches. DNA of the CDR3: TGTGCCAGCACCGACAGGGTCAGGGTGTCTTTCTTT. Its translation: CASTDRVRVSFF.

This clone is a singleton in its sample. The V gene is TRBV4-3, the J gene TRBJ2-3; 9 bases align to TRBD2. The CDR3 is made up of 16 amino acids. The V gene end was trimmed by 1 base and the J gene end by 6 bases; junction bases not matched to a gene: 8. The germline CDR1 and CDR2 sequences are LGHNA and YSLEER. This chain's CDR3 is CASSQVYSGGSDTQYF. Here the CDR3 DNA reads TGCGCCAGCAGCCAAGTATATAGCGGGGGATCGGATACGCAGTATTTT.

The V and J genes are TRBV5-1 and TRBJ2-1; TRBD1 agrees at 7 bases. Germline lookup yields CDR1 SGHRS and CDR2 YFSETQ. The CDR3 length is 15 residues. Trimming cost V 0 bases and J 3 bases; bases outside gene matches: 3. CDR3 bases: TGCGCCAGCAGCTTGGCCGGACAGGACTACAATGAGCAGTTCTTC. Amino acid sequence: CASSLAGQDYNEQFF.

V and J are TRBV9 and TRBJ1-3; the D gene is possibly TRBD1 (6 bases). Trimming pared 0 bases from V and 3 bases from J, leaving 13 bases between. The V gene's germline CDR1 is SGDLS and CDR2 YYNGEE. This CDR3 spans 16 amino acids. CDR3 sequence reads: CASSVEPGVFGNTIYF. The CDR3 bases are TGTGCCAGCAGCGTAGAGCCAGGGGTTTTTGGAAACACCATATATTTT. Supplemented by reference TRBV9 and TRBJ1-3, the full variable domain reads DSGVTQTPKHLITATGQRVTLRCSPRSGDLSVYWYQQSLDQGLQFLIQYYNGEERAKGNILERFSAQQFPDLHSELNLSSLELGDSALYFCASSVEPGVFGNTIYFGEGSWLTVV.

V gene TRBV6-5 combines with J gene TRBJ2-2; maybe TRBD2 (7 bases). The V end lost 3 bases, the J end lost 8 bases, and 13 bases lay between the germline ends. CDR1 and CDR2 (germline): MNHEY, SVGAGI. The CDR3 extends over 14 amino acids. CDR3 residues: CASSYAGAGGELFF. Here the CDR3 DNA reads TGTGCCAGCAGTTATGCGGGGGCGGGAGGGGAGCTGTTTTTT.

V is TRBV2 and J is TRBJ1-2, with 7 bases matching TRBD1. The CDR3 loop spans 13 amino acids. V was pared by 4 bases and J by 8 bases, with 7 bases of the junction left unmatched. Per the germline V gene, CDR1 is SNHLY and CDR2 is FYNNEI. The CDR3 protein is CASSGDSRLGYTF. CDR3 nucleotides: TGTGCCAGCAGTGGGGACAGTCGCTTGGGCTACACCTTC. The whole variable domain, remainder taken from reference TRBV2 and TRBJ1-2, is EPEVTQTPSHQVTQMGQEVILRCVPISNHLYFYWYRQILGQKVEFLVSFYNNEISEKSEIFDDQFSVERPDGSNFTLKIRSTKLEDSAMYFCASSGDSRLGYTFGSGTRLTVV.

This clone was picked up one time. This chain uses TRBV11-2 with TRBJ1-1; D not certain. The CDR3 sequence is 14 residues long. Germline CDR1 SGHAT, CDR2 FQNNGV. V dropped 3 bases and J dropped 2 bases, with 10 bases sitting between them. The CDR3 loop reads CASSFGGSNTEAFF. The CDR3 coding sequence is TGTGCCAGCAGCTTTGGAGGGAGCAACACTGAAGCTTTCTTT.

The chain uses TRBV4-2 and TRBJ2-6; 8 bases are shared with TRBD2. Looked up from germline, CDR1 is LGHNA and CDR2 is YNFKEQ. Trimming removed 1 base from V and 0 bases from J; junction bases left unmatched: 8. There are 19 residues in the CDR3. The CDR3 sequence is CASSQARGGGNSGANVLTF. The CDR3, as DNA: TGTGCCAGCAGCCAAGCCCGGGGCGGGGGGAACTCTGGGGCCAACGTCCTGACTTTC.

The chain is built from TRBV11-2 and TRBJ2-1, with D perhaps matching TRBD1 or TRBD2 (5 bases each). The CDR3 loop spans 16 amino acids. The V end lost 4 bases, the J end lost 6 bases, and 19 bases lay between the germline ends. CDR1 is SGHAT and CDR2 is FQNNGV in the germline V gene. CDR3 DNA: TGTGCCAGCAGCTCTTTCCGGGGCAGAAGTATCAATGAGCAGTTCTTC. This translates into CASSSFRGRSINEQFF.